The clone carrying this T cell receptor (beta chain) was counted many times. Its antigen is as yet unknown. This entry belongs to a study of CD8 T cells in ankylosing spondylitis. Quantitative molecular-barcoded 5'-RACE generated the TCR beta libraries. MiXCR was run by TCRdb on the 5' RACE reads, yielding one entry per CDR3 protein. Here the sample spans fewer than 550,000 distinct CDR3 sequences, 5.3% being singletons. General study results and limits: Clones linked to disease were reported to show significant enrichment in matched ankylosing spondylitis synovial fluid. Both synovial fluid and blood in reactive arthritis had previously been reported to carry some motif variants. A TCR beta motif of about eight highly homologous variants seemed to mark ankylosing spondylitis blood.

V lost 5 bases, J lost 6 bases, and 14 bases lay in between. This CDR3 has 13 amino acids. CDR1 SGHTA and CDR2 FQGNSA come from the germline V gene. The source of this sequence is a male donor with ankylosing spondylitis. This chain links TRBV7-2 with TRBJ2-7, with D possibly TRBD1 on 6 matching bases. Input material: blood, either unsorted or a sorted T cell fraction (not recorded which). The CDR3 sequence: CASSQGQGSEQYF. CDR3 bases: TGTGCCAGCAGCCAGGGGCAGGGGTCCGAGCAGTACTTC.